The next 8 T cell receptor beta chains were all read from a single sample in a study of shared clonotypes between healthy human individuals. Terminally differentiated effector memory CD45RA+ cells were excluded from the naive CD8 cells, which were CD45RO-negative and positively selected for CCR7. TCRdb's table, derived via immunoSEQ multiplex PCR, lists solely in-frame clones and lacks some. The sample includes more than 550,000 clones, about 91% of them seen just once. Sequencing used naive CD8+ T cells sorted from blood. The origin of the receptors is a man aged 30-40 years in good health.

The chain employs TRBV28 and TRBJ2-7; 7 positions agree with TRBD2. Germline lookup yields CDR1 MDHEN and CDR2 SYDVKM. The V segment lost 6 bases and the J segment 0 bases; nucleotides outside the gene matches: 8. This CDR3 is 15 amino acids long. The CDR3 sequence: CASRGDYTHSYEQYF. The CDR3 DNA sequence: TGTGCCAGCAGGGGGGACTACACCCACTCCTACGAGCAGTACTTC.

The chain is built from TRBV7-9 and TRBJ2-7; 7 bases are a match to TRBD1. The CDR3 is 14 residues long. Trimming took 2 bases from V and 3 from J; bases not matched to a gene: 4. In germline, CDR1 is SEHNR, CDR2 FQNEAQ (reference sequence). CDR3 region: CASSLQDRLYEQYF. The CDR3 nucleotides are TGTGCCAGCAGCTTACAGGACAGGCTCTACGAGCAGTACTTC.

This sequence joins TRBV7-6 and TRBJ2-2; 8 bases line up with TRBD2. Germline loops: CDR1 SGHVS, CDR2 FNYEAQ. J was trimmed by 3 bases and V by 3 bases; bases with no gene match: 6. The length of the CDR3 is 16 residues. The CDR3 region is CASSFYSGTYTGELFF. The CDR3 nucleotides are TGTGCCAGCAGCTTCTATAGCGGGACCTACACCGGGGAGCTGTTTTTT.

This clone has a handful of counts. The chain links TRBV30 to TRBJ2-7; 8 positions match TRBD2. Germline V gives CDR1 GTSNPN, CDR2 SVGIG (reference sequence). The trim removed 3 bases at V and 6 bases at J, leaving 1 base unmatched. There are 11 residues in the CDR3. The CDR3 protein is CAWRSGGEQYF. In DNA form, the CDR3 reads TGTGCCTGGAGAAGCGGGGGCGAGCAGTACTTC.

V gene TRBV28 combines with J gene TRBJ1-2; unclear D gene. V gave up 4 bases and J gave up 4 bases, with 22 bases separating them. Germline V gene lookup returns CDR1 MDHEN and CDR2 SYDVKM. The length of the CDR3 is 17 residues. The chain's CDR3 is CASSYSPGRVERYGYTF. CDR3 DNA sequence: TGTGCCAGCAGTTACTCACCCGGACGGGTCGAGCGCTATGGCTACACCTTC.

The rearrangement joins TRBV27 to TRBJ2-1; TRBD2 is a possible D gene (6 bases). Germline loops: CDR1 MNHEY, CDR2 SMNVEV (reference sequence). V shed 0 bases and J shed 5 bases, with 11 bases lying between them. The CDR3 sequence is 15 residues long. The DNA of the CDR3 is TGTGCCAGCAGTTTATCAACCGGGGGAAACAATGAGCAGTTCTTC. Protein product: CASSLSTGGNNEQFF.

This chain connects TRBV7-2 to TRBJ2-5; 12 nucleotides align to TRBD2. V lost 2 bases, J lost 2 bases, and 12 bases stayed unmatched. There are 19 residues in the CDR3. Germline CDR1 is SGHTA and CDR2 is FQGNSA. CDR3 DNA: TGTGCCAGCAGCTTACCGGGACTAGCGGGTGGAGGCCCACAAGAGACCCAGTACTTC. This encodes CASSLPGLAGGGPQETQYF.

The gene calls are TRBV11-2 and TRBJ2-3; TRBD2 matches 8 bases. CDR1 is SGHAT and CDR2 is FQNNGV in the germline V gene. This CDR3 spans 14 amino acids. The ends lost 2 bases at V and 6 bases at J; junction bases unmatched: 4. In DNA form, the CDR3 reads TGTGCCAGCAGCTTATACAGCGGGAGTGATACGCAGTATTTT. It encodes CASSLYSGSDTQYF.